Reported below is one TCR beta chain. The antigen remains unidentified. This sample is part of a study of shared clonotypes between healthy human individuals. Across the whole study: Per donor, three plates held CD4 naive cells, three held CD4 memory, two held CD8 naive and one held CD8 memory.

Naivety among CD8 cells was defined by CD45RO negativity and positive CCR7 selection, thereby excluding terminally differentiated effector memory CD45RA+ cells. The study's findings and limits: Clonotype sharing across donors was expected to vary with sequencing depth. A reduction in generation probabilities was seen for non-shared clonotypes relative to those shared by all four donors.

Only in-frame clones appear in the TCRdb table, and some are missing; sequencing was by immunoSEQ multiplex PCR. The sample has roughly 550,000 clones, around 95% seen once. V was pared by 1 base and J by 6 bases, with 5 bases of the junction left unmatched. CDR1 and CDR2 (germline): SEHNR, FQNEAQ (reference sequence). The CDR3 totals 14 residues. The sequenced sample consisted of naive CD8+ T cells sorted from blood. J is TRBJ2-7 and V is TRBV7-9, with TRBD1 matching over 8 bases. The sequence came from a woman aged 25 to 39 in good health. The CDR3 loop is CASSLGDTGGEQYF. In DNA form, the CDR3 reads TGTGCCAGCAGCTTAGGGGATACAGGGGGCGAGCAGTACTTC.